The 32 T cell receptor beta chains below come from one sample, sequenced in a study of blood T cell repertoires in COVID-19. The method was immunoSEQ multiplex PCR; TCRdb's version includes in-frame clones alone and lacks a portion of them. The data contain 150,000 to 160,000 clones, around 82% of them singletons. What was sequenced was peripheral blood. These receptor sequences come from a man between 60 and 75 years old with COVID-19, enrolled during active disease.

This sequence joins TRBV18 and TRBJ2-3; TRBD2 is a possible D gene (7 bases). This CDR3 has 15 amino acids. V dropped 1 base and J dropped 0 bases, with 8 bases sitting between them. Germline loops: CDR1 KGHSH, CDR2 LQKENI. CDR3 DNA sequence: TGTGCCAGCTCACCACAGGGGGGGAGCACAGATACGCAGTATTTT. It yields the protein CASSPQGGSTDTQYF.

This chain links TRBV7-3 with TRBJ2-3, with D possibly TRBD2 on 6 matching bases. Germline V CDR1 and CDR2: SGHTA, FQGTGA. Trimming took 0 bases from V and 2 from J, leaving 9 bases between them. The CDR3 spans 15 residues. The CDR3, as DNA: TGTGCCAGCAGCTTAACCAGCGGGTTCACAGATACGCAGTATTTT. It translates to CASSLTSGFTDTQYF.

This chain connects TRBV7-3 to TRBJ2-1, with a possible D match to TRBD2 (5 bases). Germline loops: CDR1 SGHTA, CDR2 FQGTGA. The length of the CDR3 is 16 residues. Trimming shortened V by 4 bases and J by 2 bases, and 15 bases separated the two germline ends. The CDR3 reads CASSSQPGSTYNEQFF. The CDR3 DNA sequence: TGTGCCAGCAGCTCACAGCCGGGGTCCACCTACAATGAGCAGTTCTTC. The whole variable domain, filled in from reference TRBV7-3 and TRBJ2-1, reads GAGVSQTPSNKVTEKGKYVELRCDPISGHTALYWYRQSLGQGPEFLIYFQGTGAADDSGLPNDRFFAVRPEGSVSTLKIQRTERGDSAVYLCASSSQPGSTYNEQFFGPGTRLTVL.

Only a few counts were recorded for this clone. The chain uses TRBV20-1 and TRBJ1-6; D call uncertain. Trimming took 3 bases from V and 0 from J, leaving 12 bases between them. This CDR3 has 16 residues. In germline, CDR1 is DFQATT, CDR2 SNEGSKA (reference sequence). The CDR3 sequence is CSASSARSSYNSPLHF. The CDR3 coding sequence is TGCAGTGCTAGTTCGGCTAGGAGCTCCTATAATTCACCCCTCCACTTT.

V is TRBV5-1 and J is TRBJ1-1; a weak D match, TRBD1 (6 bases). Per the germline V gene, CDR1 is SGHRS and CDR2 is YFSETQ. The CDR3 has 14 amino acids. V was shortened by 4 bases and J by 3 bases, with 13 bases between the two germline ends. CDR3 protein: CASSLQGFDTEAFF. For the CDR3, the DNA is TGCGCCAGCAGCCTACAGGGTTTTGACACTGAAGCTTTCTTT.

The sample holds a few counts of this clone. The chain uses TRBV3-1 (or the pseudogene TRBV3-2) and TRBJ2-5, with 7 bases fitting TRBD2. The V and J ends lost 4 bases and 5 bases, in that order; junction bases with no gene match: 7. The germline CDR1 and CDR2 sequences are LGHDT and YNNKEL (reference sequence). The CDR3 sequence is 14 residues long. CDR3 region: CASSPQNGRETQYF. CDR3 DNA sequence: TGTGCCAGCAGCCCACAAAACGGGAGGGAGACCCAGTACTTC.

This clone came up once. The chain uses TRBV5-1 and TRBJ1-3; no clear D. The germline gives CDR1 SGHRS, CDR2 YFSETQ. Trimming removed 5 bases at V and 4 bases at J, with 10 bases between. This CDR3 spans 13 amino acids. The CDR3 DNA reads TGCGCCAGCAGTCAAGACTCCGGAAACACCATATATTTT. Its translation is CASSQDSGNTIYF.

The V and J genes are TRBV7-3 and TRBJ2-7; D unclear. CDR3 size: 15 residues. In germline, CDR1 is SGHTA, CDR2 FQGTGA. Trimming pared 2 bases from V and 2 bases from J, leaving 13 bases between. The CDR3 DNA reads TGTGCCAGCAGCTTATCCGCCCAGGCTACCTACGAGCAGTACTTC. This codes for CASSLSAQATYEQYF.

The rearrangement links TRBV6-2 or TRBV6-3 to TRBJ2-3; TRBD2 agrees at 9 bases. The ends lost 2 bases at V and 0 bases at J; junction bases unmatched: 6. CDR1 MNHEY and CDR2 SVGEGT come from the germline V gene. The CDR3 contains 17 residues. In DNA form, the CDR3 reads TGTGCCAGCAGTTACGGCGGGAGGGTGTGGAGCACAGATACGCAGTATTTT. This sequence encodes CASSYGGRVWSTDTQYF.

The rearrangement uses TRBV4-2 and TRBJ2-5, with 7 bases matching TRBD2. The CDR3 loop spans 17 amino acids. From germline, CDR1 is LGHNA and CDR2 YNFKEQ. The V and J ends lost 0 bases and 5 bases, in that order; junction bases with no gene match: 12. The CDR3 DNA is TGTGCCAGCAGCCAAGAAGTAGTTGATCGGGGGGTGGAGACCCAGTACTTC. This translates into CASSQEVVDRGVETQYF.

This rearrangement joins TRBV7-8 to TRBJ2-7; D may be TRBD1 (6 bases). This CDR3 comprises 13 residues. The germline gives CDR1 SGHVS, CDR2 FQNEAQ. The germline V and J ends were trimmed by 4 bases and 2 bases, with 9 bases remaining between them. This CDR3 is CASSSRTAYEQYF. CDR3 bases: TGTGCCAGCAGCTCGAGGACAGCCTACGAGCAGTACTTC.

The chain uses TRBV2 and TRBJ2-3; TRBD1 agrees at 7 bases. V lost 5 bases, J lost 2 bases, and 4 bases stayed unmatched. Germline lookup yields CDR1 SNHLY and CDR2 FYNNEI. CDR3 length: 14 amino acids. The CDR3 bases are TGTGCCAGCAGTCGGGACAGTTCCACAGATACGCAGTATTTT. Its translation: CASSRDSSTDTQYF.

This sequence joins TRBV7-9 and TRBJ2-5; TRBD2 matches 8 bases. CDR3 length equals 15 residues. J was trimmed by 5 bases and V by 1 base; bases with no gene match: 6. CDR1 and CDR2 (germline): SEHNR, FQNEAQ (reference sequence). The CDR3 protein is CASSLGAGGVETQYF. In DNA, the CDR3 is TGTGCCAGCAGCTTAGGGGCGGGGGGCGTGGAGACCCAGTACTTC.

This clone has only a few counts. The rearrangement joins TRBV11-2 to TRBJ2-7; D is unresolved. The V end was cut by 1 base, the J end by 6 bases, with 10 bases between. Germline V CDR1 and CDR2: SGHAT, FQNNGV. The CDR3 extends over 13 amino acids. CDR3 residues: CASSLGLAPEQYF. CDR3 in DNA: TGTGCCAGCAGCTTAGGGTTGGCTCCCGAGCAGTACTTC.

The CDR3 DNA is TGTGCCACCAGCAGAGATCTTAGCTACCAAGAGACCCAGTACTTC. Amino acid sequence: CATSRDLSYQETQYF. V is TRBV15 and J is TRBJ2-5; D call uncertain. V gave up 0 bases and J gave up 0 bases, with 8 bases separating them. CDR1 is LNHNV, CDR2 YYDKDF, per germline (reference sequence). CDR3 length equals 15 residues.

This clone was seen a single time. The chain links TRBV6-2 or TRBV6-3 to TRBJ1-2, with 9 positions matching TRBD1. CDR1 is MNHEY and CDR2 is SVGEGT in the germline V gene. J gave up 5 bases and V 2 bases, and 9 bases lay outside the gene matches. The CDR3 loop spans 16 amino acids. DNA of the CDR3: TGTGCCAGCAGTTACAGAGCGACAGGGGGAACTTATGGCTACACCTTC. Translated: CASSYRATGGTYGYTF.

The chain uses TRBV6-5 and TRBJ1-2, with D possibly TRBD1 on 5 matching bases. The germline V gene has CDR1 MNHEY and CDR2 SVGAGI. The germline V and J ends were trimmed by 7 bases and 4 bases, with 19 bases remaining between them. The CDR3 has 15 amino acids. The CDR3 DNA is TGTGCCAGCACCTCCCGGGGAGGGGTAATCTATGGCTACACCTTC. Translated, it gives CASTSRGGVIYGYTF.

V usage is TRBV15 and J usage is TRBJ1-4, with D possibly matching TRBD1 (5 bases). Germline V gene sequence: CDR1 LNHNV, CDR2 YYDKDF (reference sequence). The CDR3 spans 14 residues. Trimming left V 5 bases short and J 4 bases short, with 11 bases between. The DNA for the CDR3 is TGTGCCACCAGCGGGGGGGGAGGTAATGAAAAACTGTTTTTT. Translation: CATSGGGGNEKLFF.

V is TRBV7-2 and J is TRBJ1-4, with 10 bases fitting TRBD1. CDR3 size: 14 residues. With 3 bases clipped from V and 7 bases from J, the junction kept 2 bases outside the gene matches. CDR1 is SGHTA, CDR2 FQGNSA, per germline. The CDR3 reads CASSFWTGGEKLFF. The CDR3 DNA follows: TGTGCCAGCAGCTTTTGGACAGGGGGTGAAAAACTGTTTTTT.

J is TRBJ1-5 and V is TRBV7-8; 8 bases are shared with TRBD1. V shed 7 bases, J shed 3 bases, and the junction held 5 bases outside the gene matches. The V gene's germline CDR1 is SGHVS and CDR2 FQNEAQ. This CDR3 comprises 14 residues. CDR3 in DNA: TGTGCCAGCACCAGGACAGGGACCAATCAGCCCCAGCATTTT. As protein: CASTRTGTNQPQHF.

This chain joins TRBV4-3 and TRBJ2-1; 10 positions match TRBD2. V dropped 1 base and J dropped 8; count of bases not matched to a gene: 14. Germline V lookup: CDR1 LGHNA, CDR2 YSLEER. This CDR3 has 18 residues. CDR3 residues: CASSQGRGLAIRSYEQFF. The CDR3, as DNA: TGCGCCAGCAGCCAAGGGAGGGGACTAGCGATCAGAAGCTATGAGCAGTTCTTC.

For the CDR3, the DNA is TGTGCCAGCAGTTTCACCGGGACAGCGAACACTGAAGCTTTCTTT. Its protein product is CASSFTGTANTEAFF. The chain couples TRBV5-5 to TRBJ1-1; 7 nucleotides align to TRBD1. The CDR3 sequence is 15 residues long. J gave up 1 base and V 5 bases, and 8 bases lay outside the gene matches. Germline V gene sequence: CDR1 SGHKS, CDR2 YYEKEE (reference sequence).

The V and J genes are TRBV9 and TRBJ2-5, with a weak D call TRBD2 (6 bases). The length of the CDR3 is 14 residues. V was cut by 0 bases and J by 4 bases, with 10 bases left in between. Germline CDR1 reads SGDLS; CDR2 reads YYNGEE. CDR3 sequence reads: CASSVDGGLETQYF. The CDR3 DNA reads TGTGCCAGCAGCGTAGATGGGGGACTAGAGACCCAGTACTTC.

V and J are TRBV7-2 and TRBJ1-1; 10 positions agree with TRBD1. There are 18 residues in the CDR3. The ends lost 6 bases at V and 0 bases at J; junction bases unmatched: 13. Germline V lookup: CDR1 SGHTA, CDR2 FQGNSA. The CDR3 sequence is CASSLRDRGLQLNTEAFF. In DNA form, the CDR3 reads TGTGCCAGCAGTTTACGGGACAGGGGACTCCAATTGAACACTGAAGCTTTCTTT.

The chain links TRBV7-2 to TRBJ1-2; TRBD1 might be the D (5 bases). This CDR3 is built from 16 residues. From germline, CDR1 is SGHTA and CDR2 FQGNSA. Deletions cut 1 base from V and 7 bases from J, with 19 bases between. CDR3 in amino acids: CASSLGASGPQGGYTF. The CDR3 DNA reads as TGTGCCAGCAGCTTAGGGGCCTCCGGGCCCCAGGGTGGCTACACCTTC.

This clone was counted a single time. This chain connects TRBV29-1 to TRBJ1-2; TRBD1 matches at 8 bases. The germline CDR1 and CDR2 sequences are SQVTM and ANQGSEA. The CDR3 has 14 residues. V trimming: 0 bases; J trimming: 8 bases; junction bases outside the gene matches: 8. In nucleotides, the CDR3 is TGCAGCGTTGAAGATCGAGGACAGGGAGGAGGCTACACCTTC. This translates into CSVEDRGQGGGYTF.

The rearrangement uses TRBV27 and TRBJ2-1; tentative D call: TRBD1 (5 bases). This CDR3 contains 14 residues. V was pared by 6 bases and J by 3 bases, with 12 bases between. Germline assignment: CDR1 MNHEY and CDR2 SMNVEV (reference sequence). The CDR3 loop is CASRKPQGYNEQFF. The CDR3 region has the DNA TGTGCCAGCAGAAAGCCTCAGGGCTACAATGAGCAGTTCTTC.

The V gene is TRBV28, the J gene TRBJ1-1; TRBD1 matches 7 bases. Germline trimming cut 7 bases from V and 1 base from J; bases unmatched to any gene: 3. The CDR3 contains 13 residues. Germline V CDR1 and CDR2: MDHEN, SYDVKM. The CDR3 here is CASTSGGNTEAFF. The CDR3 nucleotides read TGTGCCAGCACCTCAGGGGGGAACACTGAAGCTTTCTTT.

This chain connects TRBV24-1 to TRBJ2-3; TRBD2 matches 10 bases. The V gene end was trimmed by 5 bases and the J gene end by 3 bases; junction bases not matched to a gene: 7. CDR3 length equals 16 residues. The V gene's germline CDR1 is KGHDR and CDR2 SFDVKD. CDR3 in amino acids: CATSVASGSMTDTQYF. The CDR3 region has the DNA TGTGCCACCAGTGTGGCTAGCGGGAGTATGACAGATACGCAGTATTTT.

The CDR3 DNA is TGTGCCAGCAGTTACGGACAGGGGGGTCAGCCCCAGCATTTT. Translated, it gives CASSYGQGGQPQHF. The chain joins TRBV6-5 to TRBJ1-5; 10 nucleotides agree with TRBD1. The junction had 1 base not matched to a gene; V was cut back by 2 bases and J by 6 bases. Germline assignment: CDR1 MNHEY and CDR2 SVGAGI. The CDR3 covers 14 residues.

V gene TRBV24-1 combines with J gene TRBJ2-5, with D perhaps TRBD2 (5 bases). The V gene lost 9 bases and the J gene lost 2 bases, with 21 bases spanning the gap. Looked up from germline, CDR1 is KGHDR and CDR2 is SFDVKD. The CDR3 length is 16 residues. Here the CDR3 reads CATSRGGPGTQETQYF. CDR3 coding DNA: TGTGCCACCTCTCGAGGTGGTCCGGGAACTCAAGAGACCCAGTACTTC.

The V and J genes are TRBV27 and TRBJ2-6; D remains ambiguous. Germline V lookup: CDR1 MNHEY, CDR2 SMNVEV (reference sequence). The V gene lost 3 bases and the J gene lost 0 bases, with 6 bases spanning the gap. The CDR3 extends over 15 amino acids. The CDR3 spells CASSFLPSGANVLTF. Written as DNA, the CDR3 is TGTGCCAGCAGTTTCCTTCCCTCTGGGGCCAACGTCCTGACTTTC. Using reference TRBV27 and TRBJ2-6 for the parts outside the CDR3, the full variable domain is EAQVTQNPRYLITVTGKKLTVTCSQNMNHEYMSWYRQDPGLGLRQIYYSMNVEVTDKGDVPEGYKVSRKEKRNFPLILESPSPNQTSLYFCASSFLPSGANVLTFGAGSRLTVL.